Presented here are 2 T cell receptor beta chains from one specimen sequenced in a study of blood T cell repertoires in COVID-19. Using immunoSEQ multiplex PCR, the repertoire was profiled, and TCRdb retains in-frame clones only, with some absent. Seen here are more than 200,000 clones, 87% observed once, and the top ten hold less than 14%. The specimen was PBMCs or T cells enriched from blood (not recorded which). The receptor source for this set is a man under 40 who had recovered from COVID-19.

J is TRBJ1-4 and V is TRBV28; D is possibly TRBD1 (5 bases). The CDR3 extends over 15 amino acids. Trimming cost V 6 bases and J 7 bases, with 18 bases left between them. Germline V gives CDR1 MDHEN, CDR2 SYDVKM. The CDR3 here is CASRPSGERGEKLFF. CDR3 nucleotides: TGTGCCAGCAGGCCCTCGGGGGAGAGAGGTGAAAAACTGTTTTTT.

The chain links TRBV5-4 to TRBJ2-3, with TRBD2 matching over 9 bases. Looked up from germline, CDR1 is SGHNT and CDR2 is YYREEE (reference sequence). The CDR3 has 17 amino acids. Trimming took 4 bases from V and 4 from J; bases not matched to a gene: 13. CDR3 sequence (DNA): TGTGCCAGCAGCCCGGGGGGTAGCGGGAGATCCCCAGATACGCAGTATTTT. The encoded protein is CASSPGGSGRSPDTQYF.